This TCR beta chain came from a study of cytomegalovirus exposure and HLA in healthy donors. Study results and limitations: Later findings reportedly placed an Asian-associated ancestry cluster below the approximately 670-donor mean for N-insertions. A later analysis found common viral pathogens apparently linked to several of the most significant clusters. Analyses of presence/absence relied on an assumption of roughly uniform sequencing depth across donors.

Worth noting for this clone: Antigen unknown.

Primers for the PCR totalled 60 Vbeta and 13 Jbeta. Sequencing used immunoSEQ multiplex PCR; TCRdb keeps in-frame clones, though not all of them. This sample has about 130,000 clones, with about 80% found just once. From germline, CDR1 is SEHNR and CDR2 FQNEAQ (reference sequence). The CDR3 spans 16 residues. Trimming took 1 base from V and 1 from J; bases not matched to a gene: 5. The sample comprised PBMCs. This sequence originates from a woman aged 45 to 65 in good health and CMV-seronegative. The genes are TRBV7-9 and TRBJ1-2; 8 bases are shared with TRBD1. The CDR3 DNA sequence: TGTGCCAGCAGCTTAGGGACAGGGTCCGGTAACTATGGCTACACCTTC. It codes for CASSLGTGSGNYGYTF.